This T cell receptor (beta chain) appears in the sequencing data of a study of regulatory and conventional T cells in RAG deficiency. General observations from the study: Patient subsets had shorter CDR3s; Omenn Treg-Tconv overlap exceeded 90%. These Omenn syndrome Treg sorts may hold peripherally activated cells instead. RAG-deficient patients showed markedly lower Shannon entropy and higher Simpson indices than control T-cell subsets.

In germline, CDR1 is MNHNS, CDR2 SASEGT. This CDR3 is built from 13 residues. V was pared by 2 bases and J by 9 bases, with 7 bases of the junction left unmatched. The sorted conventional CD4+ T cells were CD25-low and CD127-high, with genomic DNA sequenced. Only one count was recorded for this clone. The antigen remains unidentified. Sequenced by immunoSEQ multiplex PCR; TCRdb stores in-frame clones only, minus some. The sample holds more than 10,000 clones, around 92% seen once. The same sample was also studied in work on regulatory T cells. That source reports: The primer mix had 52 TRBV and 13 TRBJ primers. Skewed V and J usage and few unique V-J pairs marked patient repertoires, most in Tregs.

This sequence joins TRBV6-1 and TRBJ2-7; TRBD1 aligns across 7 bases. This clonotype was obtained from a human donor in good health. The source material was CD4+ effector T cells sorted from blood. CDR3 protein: CASSETRTGWQYF. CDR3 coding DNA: TGTGCCAGCAGTGAAACCAGGACAGGCTGGCAGTACTTC.